In its sample, the clone carrying this T cell receptor beta chain was seen a few times. Its antigen is not known. Treatment: roughly 11-day PBMC culture with coronavirus spike peptide pools or control peptides (ViraFEST assay). ViraFEST used peptide pools to expand antigen-specific T cells before TCR sequencing. Cultured CD4+ T cell DNA was sequenced using the Oncomine TCR Beta short-read assay. TCRdb re-derived calls from the PCR reads in MiXCR, one entry per CDR3 protein. The table lists about 9,600 distinct CDR3 sequences, 20% to 30% of them singletons, with more than 9.5% in the top ten. Germline CDR1 reads DFQATT; CDR2 reads SNEGSKA (reference sequence). This CDR3 is built from 13 residues. The V and J ends lost 6 bases and 9 bases, in that order; junction bases with no gene match: 9. This specimen comes from a study of vaccination and CD4 T cells after COVID-19. Findings of the study overall: Going from about 22 to 38, median SARS-CoV-2-reactive clonotypes did not rise significantly.

This chain joins TRBV20-1 and TRBJ2-4; 9 nucleotides line up with TRBD2. The input for sequencing was CD4+ T cells from blood, cultured in vitro, taken after SARS-CoV-2 vaccination. This TCR was recovered from a human donor who had recovered from COVID-19. In nucleotides, the CDR3 is TGCAGTGCCCCCCCCGGCGGGAGGGCCATTCAGTACTTC. Amino acids: CSAPPGGRAIQYF.